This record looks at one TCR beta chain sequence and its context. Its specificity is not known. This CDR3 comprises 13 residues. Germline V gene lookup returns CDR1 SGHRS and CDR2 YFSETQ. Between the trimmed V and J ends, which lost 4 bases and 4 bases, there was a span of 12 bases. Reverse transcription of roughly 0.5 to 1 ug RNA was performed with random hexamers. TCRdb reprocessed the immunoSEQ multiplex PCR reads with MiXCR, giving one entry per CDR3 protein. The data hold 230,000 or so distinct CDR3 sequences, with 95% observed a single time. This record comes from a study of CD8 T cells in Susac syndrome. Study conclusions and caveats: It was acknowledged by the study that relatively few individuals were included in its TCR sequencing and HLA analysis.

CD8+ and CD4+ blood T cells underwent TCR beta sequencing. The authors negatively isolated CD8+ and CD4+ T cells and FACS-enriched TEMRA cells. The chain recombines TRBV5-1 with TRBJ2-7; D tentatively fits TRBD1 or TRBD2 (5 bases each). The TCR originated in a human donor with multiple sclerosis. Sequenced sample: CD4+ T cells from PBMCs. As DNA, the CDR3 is TGCGCCAGCAGCCTGGGACCGATATACGAGCAGTACTTC. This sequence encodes CASSLGPIYEQYF. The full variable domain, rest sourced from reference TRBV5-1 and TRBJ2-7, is KAGVTQTPRYLIKTRGQQVTLSCSPISGHRSVSWYQQTPGQGLQFLFEYFSETQRNKGNFPGRFSGRQFSNSRSEMNVSTLELGDSALYLCASSLGPIYEQYFGPGTRLTVT.